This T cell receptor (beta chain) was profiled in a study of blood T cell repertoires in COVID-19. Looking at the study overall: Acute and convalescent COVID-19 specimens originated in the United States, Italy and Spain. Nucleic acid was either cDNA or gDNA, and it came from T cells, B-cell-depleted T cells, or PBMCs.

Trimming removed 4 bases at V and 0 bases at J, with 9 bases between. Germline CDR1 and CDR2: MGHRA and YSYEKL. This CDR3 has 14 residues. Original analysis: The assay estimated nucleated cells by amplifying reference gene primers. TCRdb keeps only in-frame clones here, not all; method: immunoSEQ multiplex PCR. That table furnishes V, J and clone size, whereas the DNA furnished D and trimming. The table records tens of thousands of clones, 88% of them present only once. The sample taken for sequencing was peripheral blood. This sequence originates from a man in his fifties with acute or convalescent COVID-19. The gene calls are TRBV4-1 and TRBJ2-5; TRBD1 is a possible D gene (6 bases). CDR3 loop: CASSPRDNQETQYF. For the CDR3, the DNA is TGCGCCAGCAGCCCCCGGGACAACCAAGAGACCCAGTACTTC.